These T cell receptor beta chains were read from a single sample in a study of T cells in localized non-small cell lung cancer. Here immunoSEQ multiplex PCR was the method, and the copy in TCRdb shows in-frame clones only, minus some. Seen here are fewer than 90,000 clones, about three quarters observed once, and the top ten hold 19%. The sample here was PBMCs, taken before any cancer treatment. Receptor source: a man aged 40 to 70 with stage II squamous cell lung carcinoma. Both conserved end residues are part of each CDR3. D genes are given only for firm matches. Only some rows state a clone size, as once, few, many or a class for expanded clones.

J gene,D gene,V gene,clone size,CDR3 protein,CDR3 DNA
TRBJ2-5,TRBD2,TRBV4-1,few,CASSQILRTRVQETQYF,TGCGCCAGCAGCCAAATACTTCGGACTAGGGTTCAGGAGACCCAGTACTTC
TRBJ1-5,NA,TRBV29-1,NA,CSVADRQNQPQHF,TGCAGCGTTGCTGACAGGCAAAATCAGCCCCAGCATTTT
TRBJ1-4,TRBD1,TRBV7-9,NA,CASSTRDRSGEKLFF,TGTGCCAGCAGCACCCGGGACAGGTCGGGGGAAAAACTGTTTTTT
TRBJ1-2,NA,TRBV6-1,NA,CASSDLTYGYTF,TGTGCCAGCAGTGACCTTACTTATGGCTACACCTTC
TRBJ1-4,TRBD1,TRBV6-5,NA,CASSPGGTGNEKLFF,TGTGCCAGCAGCCCCGGGGGGACAGGGAATGAAAAACTGTTTTTT
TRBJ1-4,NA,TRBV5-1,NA,CASSRSGSTNEKLFF,TGCGCCAGCAGCAGGAGCGGGTCAACTAATGAAAAACTGTTTTTT
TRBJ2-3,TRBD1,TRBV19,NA,CASSIGTGADTQYF,TGTGCCAGTAGTATAGGGACAGGAGCGGATACGCAGTATTTT
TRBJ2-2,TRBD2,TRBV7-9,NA,CASSFGYGRSGTGELFF,TGTGCCAGCAGCTTTGGGTACGGGAGGAGCGGCACCGGGGAGCTGTTTTTT
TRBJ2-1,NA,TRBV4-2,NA,CASSQDQPTYNEQFF,TGTGCCAGCAGCCAAGATCAGCCAACCTACAATGAGCAGTTCTTC
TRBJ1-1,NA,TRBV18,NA,CASSSAAKNTEAFF,TGTGCCAGCTCAAGTGCAGCGAAGAACACTGAAGCTTTCTTT
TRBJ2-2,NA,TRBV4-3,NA,CASSQDRFSWGQGGELFF,TGCGCCAGCAGCCAAGATCGTTTCAGCTGGGGGCAGGGCGGGGAGCTGTTTTTT
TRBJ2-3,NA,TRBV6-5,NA,CASSQMDRSTDTQYF,TGTGCCAGCAGCCAAATGGACCGGAGTACAGATACGCAGTATTTT
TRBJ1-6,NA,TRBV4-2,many,CASREGVLLYNSPLHF,TGTGCCAGCAGGGAGGGGGTGTTACTCTATAATTCACCCCTCCACTTT
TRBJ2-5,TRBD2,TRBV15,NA,CATSRYSGGEETQYF,TGTGCCACCAGCAGATATAGCGGGGGGGAAGAGACCCAGTACTTC